The 21 T cell receptor beta chains below all came from one sample that was sequenced in a study of T cell responses to AZD1222 COVID-19 vaccine. Sequencing was performed with immunoSEQ multiplex PCR; in TCRdb, only in-frame clones are kept and a portion is missing. The table records some 89,000 clones, 88% of them present only once. The material sequenced was peripheral blood, taken on day 0 of MenACWY control vaccination. Every receptor here comes from an adult in good health.

V gene TRBV7-9 combines with J gene TRBJ2-1, with TRBD2 identical over 8 bases. The V gene end was trimmed by 3 bases and the J gene end by 3 bases; junction bases not matched to a gene: 4. CDR1 and CDR2 from the germline V gene are SEHNR and FQNEAQ (reference sequence). The CDR3 is made up of 15 amino acids. CDR3 coding DNA: TGTGCCAGCAGCTTCACTAGCGGTCTCTACAATGAGCAGTTCTTC. It is translated as CASSFTSGLYNEQFF.

The gene calls are TRBV5-1 and TRBJ2-3; tentatively, D is TRBD2 (5 bases). This CDR3 is 14 amino acids long. The germline CDR1 and CDR2 sequences are SGHRS and YFSETQ. With 4 bases removed from V and 4 bases from J, the gap between germline ends came to 13 bases. Here the CDR3 DNA reads TGCGCCAGCAGCCCAGGACTGGATGCAGATACGCAGTATTTT. It is translated as CASSPGLDADTQYF. Full variable domain (remainder filled in from reference TRBV5-1 and TRBJ2-3): KAGVTQTPRYLIKTRGQQVTLSCSPISGHRSVSWYQQTPGQGLQFLFEYFSETQRNKGNFPGRFSGRQFSNSRSEMNVSTLELGDSALYLCASSPGLDADTQYFGPGTRLTVL.

The rearrangement uses TRBV7-2 and TRBJ1-1, with a possible D match to TRBD1 (5 bases). The CDR3 is 13 residues long. The V gene lost 4 bases and the J gene lost 1 base, with 7 bases spanning the gap. The germline gives CDR1 SGHTA, CDR2 FQGNSA. DNA for the CDR3: TGTGCCAGCAGCTCCACAGGGAACACTGAAGCTTTCTTT. Translating it yields CASSSTGNTEAFF.

The chain uses TRBV5-4 and TRBJ2-3, with D perhaps TRBD1 (6 bases). Trimming pared 0 bases from V and 3 bases from J, leaving 11 bases between. CDR1 SGHNT and CDR2 YYREEE come from the germline V gene (reference sequence). This CDR3 contains 15 residues. CDR3 DNA sequence: TGTGCCAGCAGCTTGGATAAGAGGGGGACAGATACGCAGTATTTT. Translation: CASSLDKRGTDTQYF.

The chain joins TRBV28 to TRBJ2-1; no clear D. Trimming left V 7 bases short and J 5 bases short, with 12 bases between. The CDR3 is made up of 13 amino acids. Germline CDR1 reads MDHEN; CDR2 reads SYDVKM. CDR3: CASIAAEHNEQFF. The CDR3 nucleotides are TGTGCCAGCATCGCAGCAGAACACAATGAGCAGTTCTTC.

V usage is TRBV6-1 and J usage is TRBJ1-6, with 9 nucleotides matching TRBD1. The germline V gene encodes CDR1 MNHNS and CDR2 SASEGT. The CDR3 sequence is 15 residues long. The ends lost 2 bases at V and 9 bases at J; junction bases unmatched: 5. CDR3 residues: CASSELGQGTSPLHF. The CDR3 DNA reads TGTGCCAGCAGTGAACTTGGACAGGGGACTTCACCCCTCCACTTT.

This chain uses TRBV5-1 with TRBJ1-3, with D perhaps matching TRBD1 (5 bases). Germline CDR1 reads SGHRS; CDR2 reads YFSETQ. The V end lost 0 bases, the J end lost 0 bases, and 7 bases lay between the germline ends. The CDR3 is made up of 15 amino acids. The CDR3 DNA follows: TGCGCCAGCAGCTTGGGGGGGTTCTCTGGAAACACCATATATTTT. Encoded protein: CASSLGGFSGNTIYF. Using reference TRBV5-1 and TRBJ1-3 for the parts outside the CDR3, the full variable domain is KAGVTQTPRYLIKTRGQQVTLSCSPISGHRSVSWYQQTPGQGLQFLFEYFSETQRNKGNFPGRFSGRQFSNSRSEMNVSTLELGDSALYLCASSLGGFSGNTIYFGEGSWLTVV.

The chain employs TRBV11-2 and TRBJ1-1, with 9 bases identical to TRBD1. Germline CDR1 and CDR2: SGHAT and FQNNGV. The CDR3 consists of 14 residues. The ends lost 6 bases at V and 13 bases at J; junction bases unmatched: 15. CDR3: CASRTSGTGPRGFF. The DNA of the CDR3 is TGTGCCAGCAGAACCAGTGGGACAGGGCCAAGGGGTTTCTTT.

The gene calls are TRBV30 and TRBJ1-2, with 7 nucleotides matching TRBD1. Germline assignment: CDR1 GTSNPN and CDR2 SVGIG (reference sequence). The CDR3 totals 15 residues. The J segment lost 7 bases and the V segment lost 1 base, leaving 12 bases of the junction unmatched. Written as DNA, the CDR3 is TGTGCCTGGAGTGCTCTGACAGGGCTGGCCGGTGGCTACACCTTC. Its translation is CAWSALTGLAGGYTF.

V is TRBV19 and J is TRBJ1-1; D remains ambiguous. This CDR3 comprises 17 residues. Germline V gene data show CDR1 as LNHDA and CDR2 as SQIVND (reference sequence). The ends were cut back, 0 bases at V and 1 base at J, with 15 bases in the middle. Here the CDR3 reads CASSIDLDLTRNTEAFF. The CDR3 DNA reads as TGTGCCAGTAGTATAGATCTGGACCTCACTCGGAACACTGAAGCTTTCTTT.

The chain links TRBV4-1 to TRBJ1-2; a weak D match, TRBD1 (6 bases). Germline V gene data show CDR1 as MGHRA and CDR2 as YSYEKL. The length of the CDR3 is 12 residues. V was clipped by 2 bases and J by 8 bases, with 9 bases between them. CDR3 loop: CASSQRGPGYTF. The CDR3 DNA sequence: TGCGCCAGCAGCCAACGGGGGCCGGGCTACACCTTC.

This clone is a singleton in its sample. The V call is TRBV10-3, the J call TRBJ2-1, with a possible D match to TRBD2 (5 bases). From germline, CDR1 is ENHRY and CDR2 SYGVKD. Trimming pared 3 bases from V and 2 bases from J, leaving 11 bases between. The CDR3 sequence is 15 residues long. The CDR3 DNA is TGTGCCATCAGTGACGGACTGGTAACCTACAATGAGCAGTTCTTC. It translates to CAISDGLVTYNEQFF.

This clone has just one count. The chain has TRBV5-1 and TRBJ2-1; weak D call: TRBD2 (5 bases). The CDR3 length is 15 residues. The ends were cut back, 0 bases at V and 7 bases at J, with 14 bases in the middle. Per germline, CDR1 SGHRS and CDR2 YFSETQ. CDR3 region: CASSLVLEGLNEQFF. The CDR3 bases are TGCGCCAGCAGCTTGGTATTAGAGGGCCTGAATGAGCAGTTCTTC.

The chain couples TRBV27 to TRBJ1-5; perhaps TRBD1 as D (5 bases). Deletions cut 5 bases from V and 2 bases from J, with 22 bases between. Germline CDR1 reads MNHEY; CDR2 reads SMNVEV (reference sequence). The CDR3 totals 18 residues. The CDR3 DNA follows: TGTGCCAGCAGTCGTTCAGGGAGGGTGCGTAGGGGCAATCAGCCCCAGCATTTT. Translated, it gives CASSRSGRVRRGNQPQHF.

The chain recombines TRBV5-8 with TRBJ2-3; D is unclear. The V gene's germline CDR1 is SGHTS and CDR2 YDEGEE. This CDR3 contains 11 residues. Trimming removed 2 bases at V and 4 bases at J, with 2 bases between. CDR3 residues: CASSFADTQYF. DNA of the CDR3: TGTGCCAGCAGCTTCGCAGATACGCAGTATTTT.

V gene TRBV19 combines with J gene TRBJ1-5, with D unclear. CDR3 length: 15 amino acids. Trimming pared 5 bases from V and 3 bases from J, leaving 14 bases between. The germline V gene has CDR1 LNHDA and CDR2 SQIVND (reference sequence). The CDR3 spells CASSVGPIVNQPQHF. Written as DNA, the CDR3 is TGTGCCAGTAGTGTCGGACCTATAGTCAATCAGCCCCAGCATTTT.

The chain uses TRBV7-2 and TRBJ2-7, with 7 bases identical to TRBD2. Germline trimming cut 5 bases from V and 5 bases from J; bases unmatched to any gene: 9. This CDR3 contains 14 residues. Looked up from germline, CDR1 is SGHTA and CDR2 is FQGNSA. The CDR3 sequence: CASSLGEGSNEQYF. The CDR3 nucleotides are TGTGCCAGCAGCCTGGGGGAGGGGTCAAACGAGCAGTACTTC.

This chain joins TRBV6-2 or TRBV6-3 and TRBJ2-7; 7 nucleotides line up with TRBD1. From germline, CDR1 is MNHEY and CDR2 SVGEGT. V shed 5 bases and J 5 bases; nucleotides not matched to a gene: 12. There are 15 residues in the CDR3. The CDR3, as DNA: TGTGCCAGCAGTCCGGACAGGTTGAGTCGCCACGAGCAGTACTTC. Protein sequence: CASSPDRLSRHEQYF.

This clone has a handful of counts. The CDR3 nucleotides are TGTGCCAGTAGCTCGACCGGGACAGGGGGAGGCTACGAGCAGTACTTC. Amino acid sequence: CASSSTGTGGGYEQYF. The gene calls are TRBV19 and TRBJ2-7, with 11 bases identical to TRBD1. The J segment lost 3 bases and the V segment lost 6 bases, leaving 10 bases of the junction unmatched. CDR1 and CDR2 (germline): LNHDA, SQIVND (reference sequence). This CDR3 has 16 amino acids.

Here the CDR3 DNA reads TGCGCCAGCAGTCCTACCGGGTACCAAGAGACCCAGTACTTC. Translation: CASSPTGYQETQYF. J is TRBJ2-5 and V is TRBV5-1; no clear D. V dropped 5 bases and J dropped 0 bases, with 11 bases sitting between them. This CDR3 is 14 amino acids long. CDR1 is SGHRS, CDR2 YFSETQ, per germline.

The genes are TRBV5-1 and TRBJ2-3, with 7 bases identical to TRBD1. The V gene's germline CDR1 is SGHRS and CDR2 YFSETQ. This CDR3 comprises 14 residues. Trimming took 7 bases from V and 6 from J; bases not matched to a gene: 11. The CDR3, as DNA: TGCGCCAGCTACAGGGGCCCCGTTTCGGATACGCAGTATTTT. This translates into CASYRGPVSDTQYF.